A single sample gave rise to the 8 T cell receptor beta chains below, sequenced in a study of blood T cell repertoires in COVID-19. The assay was immunoSEQ multiplex PCR, and TCRdb's table has in-frame clones only and misses some. Altogether 200,000 or so clones are present, about three quarters being singletons, with the ten largest covering 4.5% to 7%. Source material: peripheral blood. The receptors stem from a woman in her 70s with acute or convalescent COVID-19.

The chain links TRBV7-2 to TRBJ2-7; D remains ambiguous. This CDR3 is built from 14 residues. Per the germline V gene, CDR1 is SGHTA and CDR2 is FQGNSA. V lost 1 base, J lost 1 base, and 8 bases lay in between. CDR3 loop: CASSLDGRSYEQYF. CDR3 coding DNA: TGTGCCAGCAGCTTAGACGGCAGGTCCTACGAGCAGTACTTC.

This clone was counted only a few times. V and J are TRBV19 and TRBJ1-2, with D possibly matching TRBD1 (6 bases). Germline V lookup: CDR1 LNHDA, CDR2 SQIVND (reference sequence). This CDR3 contains 17 residues. Deletions cut 4 bases from V and 4 bases from J, with 22 bases between. The CDR3 DNA follows: TGTGCCAGTAGTACCCCCGGACAGTCCTCCACCGTCTATGGCTACACCTTC. It yields the protein CASSTPGQSSTVYGYTF.

This clone was found a few times. This sequence joins TRBV2 and TRBJ2-7; maybe TRBD2 (5 bases). Germline V gene data show CDR1 as SNHLY and CDR2 as FYNNEI. The CDR3 spans 14 residues. Trimming cost V 6 bases and J 0 bases, with 12 bases left between them. The CDR3 reads CASSRDRNSYEQYF. The DNA of the CDR3 is TGTGCCAGCAGCCGGGATAGGAACTCCTACGAGCAGTACTTC.

This clone has more than one count but fewer than ten. The V call is TRBV27, the J call TRBJ2-7; TRBD1 matches 10 bases. The length of the CDR3 is 15 residues. The germline V gene has CDR1 MNHEY and CDR2 SMNVEV (reference sequence). V dropped 4 bases and J dropped 5; count of bases not matched to a gene: 8. The DNA of the CDR3 is TGTGCCAGCAGTTCGTTCGGGACAGGGGTTAACGAGCAGTACTTC. Protein sequence: CASSSFGTGVNEQYF.

This chain joins TRBV2 and TRBJ2-2, with 7 positions matching TRBD2. Germline V gives CDR1 SNHLY, CDR2 FYNNEI. This CDR3 region has 13 residues. With V trimmed by 6 bases and J by 2 bases, 0 bases remained unmatched. In DNA form, the CDR3 reads TGTGCCAGCAGGGGACTAAACACCGGGGAGCTGTTTTTT. Encoded protein: CASRGLNTGELFF.

The chain is built from TRBV3-1 (or the pseudogene TRBV3-2) and TRBJ2-2; a possible D gene is TRBD2 (7 bases). V shed 4 bases and J shed 3 bases, with 15 bases lying between them. Germline CDR1 reads LGHDT; CDR2 reads YNNKEL (reference sequence). This CDR3 has 16 residues. CDR3 nucleotides: TGTGCCAGCAGCCCCCGGGGGAGGGGGGACACCGGGGAGCTGTTTTTT. Its protein product is CASSPRGRGDTGELFF.

V usage is TRBV18 and J usage is TRBJ1-5; 7 bases line up with TRBD1. The CDR3 consists of 15 residues. J lost 4 bases, V lost 2 bases, and 5 bases had no gene match. Germline-derived CDR1 and CDR2 are KGHSH and LQKENI. The CDR3 region is CASSPAAGGNQPQHF. CDR3 in DNA: TGTGCCAGCTCACCAGCGGCAGGGGGTAATCAGCCCCAGCATTTT.

The chain joins TRBV14 to TRBJ2-3; maybe TRBD2 (5 bases). The V gene lost 1 base and the J gene lost 1 base, with 9 bases spanning the gap. The CDR3 contains 15 residues. Germline V CDR1 and CDR2: SGHDN, FVKESK. As DNA, the CDR3 is TGTGCCAGCAGCCAAGCGGGAAGGGGCACAGATACGCAGTATTTT. It is translated as CASSQAGRGTDTQYF.